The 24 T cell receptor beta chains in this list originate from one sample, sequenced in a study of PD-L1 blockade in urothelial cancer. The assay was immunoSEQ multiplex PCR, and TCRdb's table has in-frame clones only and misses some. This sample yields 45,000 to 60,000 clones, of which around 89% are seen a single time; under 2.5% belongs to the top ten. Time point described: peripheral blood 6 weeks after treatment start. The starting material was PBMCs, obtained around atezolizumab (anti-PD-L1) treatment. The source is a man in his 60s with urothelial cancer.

The CDR3 DNA follows: TGCGCCAGCAGTGATTTTAGCGGGGGGCCAACGAACACCGGGGAGCTGTTTTTT. This encodes CASSDFSGGPTNTGELFF. This sequence joins TRBV10-1 and TRBJ2-2, with TRBD2 matching over 10 bases. CDR3 length equals 18 residues. Germline loops: CDR1 WNHNN, CDR2 SYGVQD (reference sequence). The V gene end was trimmed by 3 bases and the J gene end by 0 bases; junction bases not matched to a gene: 7.

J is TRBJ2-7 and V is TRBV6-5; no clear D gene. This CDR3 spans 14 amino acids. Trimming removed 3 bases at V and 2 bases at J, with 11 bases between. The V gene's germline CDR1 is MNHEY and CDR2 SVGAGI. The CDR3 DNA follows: TGTGCCAGCAGTTATGGGCAGCCTACCTACGAGCAGTACTTC. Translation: CASSYGQPTYEQYF.

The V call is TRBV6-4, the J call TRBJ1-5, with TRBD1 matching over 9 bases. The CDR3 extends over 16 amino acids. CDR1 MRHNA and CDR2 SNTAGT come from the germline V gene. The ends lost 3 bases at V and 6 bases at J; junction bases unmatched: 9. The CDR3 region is CASSELGDRDVQPQHF. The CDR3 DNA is TGTGCCAGCAGTGAACTCGGGGACAGGGATGTTCAGCCCCAGCATTTT.

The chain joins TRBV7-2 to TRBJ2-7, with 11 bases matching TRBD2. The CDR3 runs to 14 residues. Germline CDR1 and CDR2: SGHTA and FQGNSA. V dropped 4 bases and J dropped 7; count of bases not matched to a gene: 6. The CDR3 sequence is CASSSGLAGGEQYF. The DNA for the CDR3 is TGTGCCAGCAGCTCCGGTCTAGCGGGAGGTGAGCAGTACTTC.

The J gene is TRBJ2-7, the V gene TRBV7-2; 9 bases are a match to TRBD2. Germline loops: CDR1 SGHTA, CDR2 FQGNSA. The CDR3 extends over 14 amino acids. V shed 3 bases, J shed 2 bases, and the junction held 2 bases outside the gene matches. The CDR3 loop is CASSFASGTYEQYF. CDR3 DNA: TGTGCCAGCAGCTTCGCTAGCGGGACCTACGAGCAGTACTTC.

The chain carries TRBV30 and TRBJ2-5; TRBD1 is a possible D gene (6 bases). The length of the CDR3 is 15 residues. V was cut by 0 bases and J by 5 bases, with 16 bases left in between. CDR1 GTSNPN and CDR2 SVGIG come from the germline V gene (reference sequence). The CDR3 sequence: CAWSVARTASETQYF. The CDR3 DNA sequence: TGTGCCTGGAGTGTGGCTCGGACAGCGAGCGAGACCCAGTACTTC.

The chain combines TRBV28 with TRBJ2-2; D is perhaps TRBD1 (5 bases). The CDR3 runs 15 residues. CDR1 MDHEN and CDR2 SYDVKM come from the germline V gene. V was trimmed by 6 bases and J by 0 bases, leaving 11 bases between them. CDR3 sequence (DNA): TGTGCCAGCAGGCAACAGGTCACGAACACCGGGGAGCTGTTTTTT. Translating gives CASRQQVTNTGELFF.

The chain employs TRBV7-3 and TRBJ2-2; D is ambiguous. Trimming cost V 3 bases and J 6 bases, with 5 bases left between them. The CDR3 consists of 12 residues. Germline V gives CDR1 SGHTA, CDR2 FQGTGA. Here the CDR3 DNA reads TGTGCCAGCAGCTTGAGATCCGGGGAGCTGTTTTTT. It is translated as CASSLRSGELFF.

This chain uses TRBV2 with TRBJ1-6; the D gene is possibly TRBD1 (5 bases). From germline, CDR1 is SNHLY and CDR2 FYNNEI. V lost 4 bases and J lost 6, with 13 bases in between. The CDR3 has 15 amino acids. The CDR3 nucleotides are TGTGCCAGCAGTGGAGACAGTACTTTTAATTCACCCCTCCACTTT. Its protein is CASSGDSTFNSPLHF.

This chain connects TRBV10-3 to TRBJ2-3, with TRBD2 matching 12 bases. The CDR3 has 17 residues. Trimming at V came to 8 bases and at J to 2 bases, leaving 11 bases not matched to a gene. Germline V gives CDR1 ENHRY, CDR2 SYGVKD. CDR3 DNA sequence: TGTGCCATCCTCGGGACTAGCGGGTCGGCACACACAGATACGCAGTATTTT. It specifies CAILGTSGSAHTDTQYF.

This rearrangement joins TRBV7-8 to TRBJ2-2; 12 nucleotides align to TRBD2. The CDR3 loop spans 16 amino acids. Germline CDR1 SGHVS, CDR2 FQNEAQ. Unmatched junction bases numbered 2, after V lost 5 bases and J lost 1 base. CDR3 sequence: CASSPLAGGNTGELFF. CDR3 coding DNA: TGTGCCAGCAGCCCACTAGCGGGAGGGAACACCGGGGAGCTGTTTTTT.

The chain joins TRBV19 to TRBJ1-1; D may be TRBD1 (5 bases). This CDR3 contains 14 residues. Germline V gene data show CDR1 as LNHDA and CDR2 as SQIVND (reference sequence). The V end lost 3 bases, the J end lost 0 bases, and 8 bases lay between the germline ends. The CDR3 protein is CASSIGHMNTEAFF. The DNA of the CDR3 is TGTGCCAGTAGTATCGGACACATGAACACTGAAGCTTTCTTT.

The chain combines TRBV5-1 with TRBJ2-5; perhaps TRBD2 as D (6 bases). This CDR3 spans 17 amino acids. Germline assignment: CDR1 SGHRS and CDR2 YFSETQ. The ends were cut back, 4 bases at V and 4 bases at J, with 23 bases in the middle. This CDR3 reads CASSPRSITSTGETQYF. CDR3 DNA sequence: TGCGCCAGCAGCCCACGAAGTATTACTAGCACTGGAGAGACCCAGTACTTC.

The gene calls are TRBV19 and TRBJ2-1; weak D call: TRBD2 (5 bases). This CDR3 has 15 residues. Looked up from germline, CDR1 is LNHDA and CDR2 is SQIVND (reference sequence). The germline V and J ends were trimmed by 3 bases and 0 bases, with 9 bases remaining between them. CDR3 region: CASSIEGSSYNEQFF. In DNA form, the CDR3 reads TGTGCCAGTAGTATTGAGGGTAGCTCCTACAATGAGCAGTTCTTC. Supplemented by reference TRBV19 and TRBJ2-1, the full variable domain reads DGGITQSPKYLFRKEGQNVTLSCEQNLNHDAMYWYRQDPGQGLRLIYYSQIVNDFQKGDIAEGYSVSREKKESFPLTVTSAQKNPTAFYLCASSIEGSSYNEQFFGPGTRLTVL.

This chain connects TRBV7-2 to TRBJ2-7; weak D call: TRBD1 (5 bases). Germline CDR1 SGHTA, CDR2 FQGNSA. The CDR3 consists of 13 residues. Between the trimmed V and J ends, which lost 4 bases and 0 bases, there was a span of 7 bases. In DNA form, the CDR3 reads TGTGCCAGCAGCTCCAGGGACTCCTACGAGCAGTACTTC. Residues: CASSSRDSYEQYF.

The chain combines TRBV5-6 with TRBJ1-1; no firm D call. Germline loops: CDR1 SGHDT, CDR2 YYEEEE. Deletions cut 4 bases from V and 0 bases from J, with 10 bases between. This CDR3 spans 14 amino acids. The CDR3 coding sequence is TGTGCCAGCAGCGAACGCAACATGAACACTGAAGCTTTCTTT. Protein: CASSERNMNTEAFF.

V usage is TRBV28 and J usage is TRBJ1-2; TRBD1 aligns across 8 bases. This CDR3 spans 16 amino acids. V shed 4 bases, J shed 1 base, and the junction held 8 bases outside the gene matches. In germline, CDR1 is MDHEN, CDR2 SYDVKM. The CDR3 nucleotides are TGTGCCAGCAGTTCATCAGACAGGGGATATAACTATGGCTACACCTTC. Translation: CASSSSDRGYNYGYTF.

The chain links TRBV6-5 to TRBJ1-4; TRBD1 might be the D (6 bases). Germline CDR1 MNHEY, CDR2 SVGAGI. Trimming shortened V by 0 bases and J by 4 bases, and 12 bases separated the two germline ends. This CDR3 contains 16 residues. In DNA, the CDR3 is TGTGCCAGCAGTTACTCGCCAGGACAGATTAATGAAAAACTGTTTTTT. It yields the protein CASSYSPGQINEKLFF.

The CDR3 reads CSVGRGPGELFF. The CDR3 bases are TGCAGCGTTGGGAGGGGGCCCGGGGAGCTGTTTTTT. V usage is TRBV29-1 and J usage is TRBJ2-2; a weak D match, TRBD1 (7 bases). This CDR3 region has 12 residues. The germline V gene encodes CDR1 SQVTM and CDR2 ANQGSEA. Trimming took 4 bases from V and 6 from J, leaving 9 bases between them.

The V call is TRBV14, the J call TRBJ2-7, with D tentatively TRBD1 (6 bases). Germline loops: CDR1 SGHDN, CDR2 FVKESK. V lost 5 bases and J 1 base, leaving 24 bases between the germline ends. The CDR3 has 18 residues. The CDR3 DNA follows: TGTGCCAGCAGCATCGTTGGGATCTTTGGACAGCCTTCCTACGAGCAGTACTTC. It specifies CASSIVGIFGQPSYEQYF.

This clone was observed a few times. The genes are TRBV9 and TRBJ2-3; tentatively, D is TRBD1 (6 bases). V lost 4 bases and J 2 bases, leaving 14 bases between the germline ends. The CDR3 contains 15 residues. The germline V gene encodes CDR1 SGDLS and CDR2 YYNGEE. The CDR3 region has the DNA TGTGCCAGCAGCCGCCTGGCAGGGGCCACAGATACGCAGTATTTT. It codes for CASSRLAGATDTQYF. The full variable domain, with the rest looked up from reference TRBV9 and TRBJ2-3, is DSGVTQTPKHLITATGQRVTLRCSPRSGDLSVYWYQQSLDQGLQFLIQYYNGEERAKGNILERFSAQQFPDLHSELNLSSLELGDSALYFCASSRLAGATDTQYFGPGTRLTVL.

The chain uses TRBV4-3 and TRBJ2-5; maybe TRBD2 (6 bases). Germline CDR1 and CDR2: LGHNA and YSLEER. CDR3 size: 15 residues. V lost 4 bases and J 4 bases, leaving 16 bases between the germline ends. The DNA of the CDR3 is TGCGCCAGCAGCCGAGACATTGGGAGGCGAGAGACCCAGTACTTC. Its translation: CASSRDIGRRETQYF.

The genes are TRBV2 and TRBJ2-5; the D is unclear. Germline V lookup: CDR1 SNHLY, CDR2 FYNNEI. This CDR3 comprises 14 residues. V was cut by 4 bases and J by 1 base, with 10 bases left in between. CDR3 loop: CASSALSGQETQYF. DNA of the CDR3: TGTGCCAGCAGTGCCCTCTCGGGCCAAGAGACCCAGTACTTC.

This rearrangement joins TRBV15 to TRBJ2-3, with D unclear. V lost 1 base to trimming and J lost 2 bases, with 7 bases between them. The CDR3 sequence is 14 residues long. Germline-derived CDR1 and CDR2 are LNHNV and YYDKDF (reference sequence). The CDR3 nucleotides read TGTGCCACCAGCAGAGGCGGTTTCACAGATACGCAGTATTTT. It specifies CATSRGGFTDTQYF.